The 24 T cell receptor beta chains below come from one sample, sequenced in a study of response to subunit inactivated influenza vaccine. One entry per CDR3 protein results from TCRdb running MiXCR on the RT-PCR reads. The sample includes about 780,000 distinct CDR3 sequences, less than 20% of them seen just once. The specimen was PBMCs from blood, collected 5 to 6 days after vaccination. The origin of the receptors is a man aged 50-59 years who received an inactivated influenza vaccine.

This clonotype was recorded a few times. The chain combines TRBV12-3 or TRBV12-4 with TRBJ2-3; 9 bases fit TRBD2. After removal of 5 bases from V and 2 bases from J, the junction contained 8 bases not matched to a gene. The CDR3 has 16 amino acids. CDR3 region: CASSRRGGDSTDTQYF. The CDR3 bases are TGTGCCAGCAGTCGGCGGGGGGGCGATTCCACAGATACGCAGTATTTT.

This clonotype was observed a handful of times. This chain's CDR3 is CASTLRGTGTDIQYF. In DNA form, the CDR3 reads TGTGCCAGCACATTGCGCGGGACAGGTACGGACATTCAGTACTTC. The V and J genes are TRBV28 and TRBJ2-4; 8 nucleotides match TRBD1. The V gene's germline CDR1 is MDHEN and CDR2 SYDVKM. Unmatched junction bases numbered 13, after V lost 7 bases and J lost 8 bases. The CDR3 length is 15 residues.

As concerns this clonotype: A read error may be the cause here, since a much bigger clone is one base away. The V gene is TRBV29-1, the J gene TRBJ2-3; maybe TRBD1 (5 bases). Germline CDR1 and CDR2: SQVTM and ANQGSEA. The CDR3 has 13 residues. Written as DNA, the CDR3 is TGCAGCGTTCGACAGTCACTGACAGATACGCGGTATTTT. Translation: CSVRQSLTDTRYF.

The V and J genes are TRBV10-3 and TRBJ2-1, with 7 bases aligning to TRBD2. The CDR3 totals 12 residues. The ends lost 5 bases at V and 12 bases at J; junction bases unmatched: 7. Germline V lookup: CDR1 ENHRY, CDR2 SYGVKD. The CDR3 sequence is CAISTTSVVQFF. In DNA form, the CDR3 reads TGTGCCATCAGTACAACTAGCGTAGTGCAGTTCTTC.

This clonotype was counted a few times. The rearrangement joins TRBV20-1 to TRBJ1-1; D gene ambiguous. The length of the CDR3 is 15 residues. Trimming left V 6 bases short and J 1 base short, with 18 bases between. Germline V CDR1 and CDR2: DFQATT, SNEGSKA (reference sequence). The CDR3 nucleotides read TGCAGTGCCCCTAGCGCGCGTCAGGCGAACACTGAAGCTTTCTTT. This codes for CSAPSARQANTEAFF.

Ten or more counts support this clonotype. This sequence joins TRBV7-2 and TRBJ2-3; 12 nucleotides align to TRBD2. There are 15 residues in the CDR3. The trim removed 6 bases at V and 3 bases at J, leaving 4 bases unmatched. Germline V lookup: CDR1 SGHTA, CDR2 FQGNSA. This CDR3 reads CASRRLAGATDTQYF. The CDR3, as DNA: TGTGCCAGCAGGAGACTAGCGGGGGCGACAGATACGCAGTATTTT.

The chain joins TRBV12-3 or TRBV12-4 to TRBJ2-2; 7 bases line up with TRBD1. V was pared by 6 bases and J by 6 bases, with 10 bases of the junction left unmatched. CDR3 length: 15 amino acids. CDR3 amino acids: CASSSPTGAAGELFF. The CDR3 bases are TGTGCCAGCAGCTCACCAACAGGGGCGGCCGGGGAGCTGTTTTTT.

This sequence joins TRBV7-9 and TRBJ2-3; 12 nucleotides line up with TRBD2. There are 16 residues in the CDR3. The germline V gene encodes CDR1 SEHNR and CDR2 FQNEAQ (reference sequence). The J segment lost 3 bases and the V segment lost 9 bases, leaving 10 bases of the junction unmatched. CDR3 in amino acids: CASPATTSGSTDTQYF. As DNA, the CDR3 is TGTGCCAGTCCTGCTACGACTAGCGGGAGTACAGATACGCAGTATTTT.

This clonotype has at least ten counts. This chain connects TRBV12-3 or TRBV12-4 to TRBJ1-2; unclear D gene. The V gene lost 6 bases and the J gene lost 7 bases, with 15 bases spanning the gap. The CDR3 sequence is 13 residues long. The CDR3 region is CASSSSREGGYTF. As DNA, the CDR3 is TGTGCCAGCAGCTCGTCTAGAGAAGGTGGCTACACCTTC.

In its sample, this clonotype was seen a few times. This chain connects TRBV7-2 to TRBJ1-3, with 9 bases fitting TRBD1. Germline V lookup: CDR1 SGHTA, CDR2 FQGNSA. This CDR3 contains 14 residues. Trimming cost V 0 bases and J 14 bases; bases outside gene matches: 8. CDR3 sequence: CASSLASWDRVLYF. In nucleotides, the CDR3 is TGTGCCAGCAGCTTAGCATCGTGGGACAGGGTTTTATATTTT.

A few counts support this clonotype. V usage is TRBV12-3 or TRBV12-4 and J usage is TRBJ2-6; D is unclear. The CDR3 has 17 residues. V dropped 4 bases and J dropped 0 bases, with 13 bases sitting between them. The CDR3 loop reads CASSSFRGISGANVLTF. CDR3 coding DNA: TGTGCCAGCAGTTCATTCAGAGGAATCTCTGGGGCCAACGTCCTGACTTTC.

The chain uses TRBV20-1 and TRBJ2-7; 9 positions match TRBD2. Germline values: CDR1 DFQATT, CDR2 SNEGSKA (reference sequence). The CDR3 is 15 residues long. V lost 4 bases, J lost 4 bases, and 11 bases stayed unmatched. CDR3 DNA sequence: TGCAGTGCTACCGAACCTCCAGCGGGGGGTTACGAGCAGTACTTC. Encoded protein: CSATEPPAGGYEQYF.

This chain uses TRBV5-1 with TRBJ1-3; D is perhaps TRBD1 (5 bases). Between the trimmed V and J ends, which lost 3 bases and 0 bases, there was a span of 13 bases. In germline, CDR1 is SGHRS, CDR2 YFSETQ. The CDR3 has 16 residues. The CDR3 coding sequence is TGCGCCAGCAGCTGGGCCGCAGGGACCTCTGGAAACACCATATATTTT. This codes for CASSWAAGTSGNTIYF.

This clonotype has a handful of counts. The V and J genes are TRBV7-9 and TRBJ2-1; 8 bases align to TRBD2. The ends lost 2 bases at V and 9 bases at J; junction bases unmatched: 12. CDR3 length equals 16 residues. Germline V CDR1 and CDR2: SEHNR, FQNEAQ (reference sequence). CDR3 region: CASSLHSGEHFGEQFF. Written as DNA, the CDR3 is TGTGCCAGCAGCTTACATAGCGGGGAACATTTCGGTGAGCAGTTCTTC.

The rearrangement joins TRBV11-2 to TRBJ2-3; TRBD2 aligns across 8 bases. CDR1 and CDR2 (germline): SGHAT, FQNNGV. The V segment lost 11 bases and the J segment 0 bases; nucleotides outside the gene matches: 19. This CDR3 contains 18 residues. The CDR3 region has the DNA TGTGCCGCAAGGGGAGGGGAACTAGCGGAGATTAGCACAGATACGCAGTATTTT. Its translation: CAARGGELAEISTDTQYF.

This clonotype was counted a few times. The chain employs TRBV7-8 and TRBJ2-1, with TRBD2 matching 7 bases. The germline CDR1 and CDR2 sequences are SGHVS and FQNEAQ. V lost 3 bases to trimming and J lost 3 bases; unmatched junction nucleotides: 5. The CDR3 runs to 15 residues. For the CDR3, the DNA is TGTGCCAGCAGCTTTGGCGGGAGAGGCTACAATGAGCAGTTCTTC. It codes for CASSFGGRGYNEQFF.

The rearrangement joins TRBV5-1 to TRBJ2-2, with a possible D match to TRBD1 (6 bases). Germline CDR1 is SGHRS and CDR2 is YFSETQ. The CDR3 has 15 residues. V shed 8 bases and J shed 1 base, with 15 bases lying between them. The CDR3 DNA follows: TGCGCCAGTGGTCAGGGGCAGATGAACACCGGGGAGCTGTTTTTT. Translating it yields CASGQGQMNTGELFF.

The chain uses TRBV20-1 and TRBJ1-3; D gene uncertain. Germline V gene sequence: CDR1 DFQATT, CDR2 SNEGSKA (reference sequence). The CDR3 length is 14 residues. V lost 0 bases, J lost 0 bases, and 6 bases lay in between. CDR3 in DNA: TGCAGTGCTAGAGATCCAGCCTCTGGAAACACCATATATTTT. It specifies CSARDPASGNTIYF.

This rearrangement joins TRBV13 to TRBJ2-5, with D perhaps matching TRBD2 (7 bases). The CDR3 covers 14 residues. The germline V gene has CDR1 PRHDT and CDR2 FYEKMQ (reference sequence). With 5 bases removed from V and 4 bases from J, the gap between germline ends came to 14 bases. The CDR3 protein is CASSERGGRETQYF. CDR3 nucleotides: TGTGCCAGCAGCGAGAGGGGGGGCCGAGAGACCCAGTACTTC.

Ten or more counts support this clonotype. CDR3: CASSLVEVQPQHF. Written as DNA, the CDR3 is TGTGCCAGCAGTTTAGTAGAGGTGCAGCCCCAGCATTTT. V usage is TRBV12-3 or TRBV12-4 and J usage is TRBJ1-5; D not resolved. The CDR3 runs to 13 residues. V was shortened by 1 base and J by 7 bases, with 8 bases between the two germline ends.

The sample holds a few counts of this clonotype. V gene TRBV20-1 combines with J gene TRBJ2-7, with unresolved D. V lost 2 bases to trimming and J lost 7 bases, with 18 bases between them. The CDR3 spans 14 residues. The germline V gene has CDR1 DFQATT and CDR2 SNEGSKA (reference sequence). CDR3 loop: CSARRSPSLGEQYF. The CDR3 nucleotides are TGCAGTGCTAGACGCTCTCCATCCTTGGGGGAGCAGTACTTC.

The chain joins TRBV20-1 to TRBJ2-1, with D perhaps TRBD2 (5 bases). The V gene's germline CDR1 is DFQATT and CDR2 SNEGSKA (reference sequence). V was clipped by 5 bases and J by 8 bases, with 13 bases between them. This CDR3 contains 12 residues. The CDR3 sequence: CSASRGVDEQFF. CDR3 coding DNA: TGCAGTGCTTCCCGGGGAGTCGATGAGCAGTTCTTC.

V gene TRBV4-2 combines with J gene TRBJ1-3; D not resolved. Between the trimmed V and J ends, which lost 1 base and 4 bases, there was a span of 14 bases. The CDR3 contains 16 residues. Germline V CDR1 and CDR2: LGHNA, YNFKEQ. The CDR3 DNA reads TGTGCCAGCAGCCAAGCGGTGGGGTCCGGGGGAAACACCATATATTTT. Its translation: CASSQAVGSGGNTIYF.

The genes are TRBV5-8 and TRBJ2-5; a weak D match, TRBD1 (5 bases). The germline gives CDR1 SGHTS, CDR2 YDEGEE. Trimming shortened V by 1 base and J by 5 bases, and 18 bases separated the two germline ends. The CDR3 has 16 amino acids. The CDR3 region is CASSLSWSRPGETQYF. The CDR3 coding sequence is TGTGCCAGCAGCTTGTCCTGGAGTAGGCCAGGGGAGACCCAGTACTTC.